Below, 10 T cell receptor beta chains from the same sample are listed, as sequenced in a study of cytomegalovirus exposure and HLA in healthy donors. PCR used 60 Vbeta primers and 13 Jbeta primers. Data came from immunoSEQ multiplex PCR; TCRdb stores just in-frame clones and leaves some out. The table has about 130,000 clones, 83% seen once. The sequenced sample was PBMCs. Every receptor here comes from a middle-aged woman in good health and CMV-seropositive.

The genes are TRBV7-6 and TRBJ2-1; 7 bases are shared with TRBD2. This CDR3 has 14 amino acids. V lost 2 bases to trimming and J lost 4 bases; unmatched junction nucleotides: 2. Germline CDR1 reads SGHVS; CDR2 reads FNYEAQ. CDR3 in amino acids: CASSLRREYNEQFF. In nucleotides, the CDR3 is TGTGCCAGCAGCTTACGGCGGGAGTACAATGAGCAGTTCTTC.

The gene calls are TRBV6-4 and TRBJ2-3, with 7 bases fitting TRBD2. The CDR3 is made up of 14 amino acids. With 4 bases clipped from V and 4 bases from J, the junction kept 5 bases outside the gene matches. Germline V gene lookup returns CDR1 MRHNA and CDR2 SNTAGT. CDR3 coding DNA: TGTGCCAGCAGTGCGGGCGGGAGCCCAGATACGCAGTATTTT. This codes for CASSAGGSPDTQYF.

The chain recombines TRBV2 with TRBJ2-7; a weak D match, TRBD1 (6 bases). The CDR3 has 14 residues. The V end was cut by 7 bases, the J end by 0 bases, with 13 bases between. The germline V gene encodes CDR1 SNHLY and CDR2 FYNNEI. DNA for the CDR3: TGTGCCAGCATCCCTGGGACACACTCCTACGAGCAGTACTTC. This gives the protein CASIPGTHSYEQYF. Together with reference TRBV2 and TRBJ2-7, the CDR3 gives the full variable domain: EPEVTQTPSHQVTQMGQEVILRCVPISNHLYFYWYRQILGQKVEFLVSFYNNEISEKSEIFDDQFSVERPDGSNFTLKIRSTKLEDSAMYFCASIPGTHSYEQYFGPGTRLTVT.

The sample holds a few counts of this clone. The chain joins TRBV4-2 to TRBJ1-4; D remains unclear. This CDR3 has 13 residues. V lost 1 base and J 5 bases, leaving 5 bases between the germline ends. Germline V gives CDR1 LGHNA, CDR2 YNFKEQ. The CDR3 spells CASSQVKNEKLFF. The CDR3 region has the DNA TGTGCCAGCAGCCAAGTTAAAAATGAAAAACTGTTTTTT.

CDR3 in amino acids: CARRYQAVGNTEAFF. The DNA for the CDR3 is TGTGCCAGAAGATATCAGGCCGTAGGGAACACTGAAGCTTTCTTT. The genes are TRBV5-3 and TRBJ1-1; the D is unclear. TRBV5-3 falls under the ORF class, with uncertain function. V lost 5 bases, J lost 1 base, and 15 bases lay in between. This CDR3 region has 15 residues.

The CDR3 DNA reads as TGTGCCAGCAGCCGGACAGAAGAGACCCAGTACTTC. It yields the protein CASSRTEETQYF. The J gene is TRBJ2-5, the V gene TRBV7-9, with D maybe TRBD1 (6 bases). Germline CDR1 SEHNR, CDR2 FQNEAQ (reference sequence). The CDR3 sequence is 12 residues long. V lost 5 bases, J lost 3 bases, and 7 bases lay in between.

This clone came up once. This rearrangement joins TRBV11-3 to TRBJ2-1, with D possibly matching TRBD2 (6 bases). The CDR3 totals 15 residues. V was shortened by 4 bases and J by 8 bases, with 18 bases between the two germline ends. Germline V CDR1 and CDR2: SGHNT, YENEEA. This chain's CDR3 is CASSYGNGRGYEQFF. Written as DNA, the CDR3 is TGTGCCAGCAGCTACGGGAACGGGAGAGGTTATGAGCAGTTCTTC.

The genes are TRBV29-1 and TRBJ1-2; 7 positions match TRBD1. Unmatched junction bases numbered 9, after V lost 0 bases and J lost 8 bases. CDR1 is SQVTM and CDR2 is ANQGSEA in the germline V gene. CDR3 length: 14 residues. DNA of the CDR3: TGCAGCGTTGAAGACCGTCAGGGGGTCGGAGGCTACACCTTC. Translated: CSVEDRQGVGGYTF.

The V and J genes are TRBV11-2 and TRBJ2-1, with 16 bases matching TRBD2. The CDR3 length is 20 residues. V shed 0 bases and J 5 bases; nucleotides not matched to a gene: 10. Germline lookup yields CDR1 SGHAT and CDR2 FQNNGV. Here the CDR3 DNA reads TGTGCCAGCAGCTTAGACCTGGGACTAGCGGGAGGGCCATTCGACAATGAGCAGTTCTTC. It yields the protein CASSLDLGLAGGPFDNEQFF.

The chain recombines TRBV9 with TRBJ2-3; 7 bases agree with TRBD2. CDR1 SGDLS and CDR2 YYNGEE come from the germline V gene. Trimming at V came to 7 bases and at J to 0 bases, leaving 5 bases not matched to a gene. CDR3 length equals 14 residues. CDR3 loop: CASQREPSTDTQYF. CDR3 bases: TGTGCCAGCCAGCGGGAACCTAGCACAGATACGCAGTATTTT.